This TCR beta chain was obtained from a study of blood T cell repertoires in COVID-19. Study as a whole: Cohort 3 donors counted as recovered after two negative PCRs, clearance, or resolved symptoms. PBMCs, B-cell-depleted T cells, or T cells provided the cDNA or gDNA that made up the material.

CDR3 size: 13 residues. V was trimmed by 0 bases and J by 10 bases, leaving 12 bases between them. Germline CDR1 and CDR2: SGHTA and FQGNSA. Those enrolled, adults aged 18 to 89 years, came from roughly 22 US areas. In the study's own analysis: Nucleated cell counts were estimated from reference gene primer amplification. Profiled with immunoSEQ multiplex PCR; TCRdb holds only in-frame clones, not every one. D and trimming were read from the DNA, whereas the V and J calls and clone size are those reported in that table. Of 350,000 to 450,000 clones in the sample, more than 70% were seen once. This clone was detected only once.

The sequence derives from a middle-aged man in a cohort exposed to, infected with or recovered from COVID-19 (not recorded which). This sequence joins TRBV7-2 and TRBJ1-1; D unclear. Source material: PBMCs or T cells enriched from blood (not recorded which). CDR3 residues: CASSLAGEVGAFF. CDR3 bases: TGTGCCAGCAGCTTAGCGGGCGAAGTGGGAGCTTTCTTT.